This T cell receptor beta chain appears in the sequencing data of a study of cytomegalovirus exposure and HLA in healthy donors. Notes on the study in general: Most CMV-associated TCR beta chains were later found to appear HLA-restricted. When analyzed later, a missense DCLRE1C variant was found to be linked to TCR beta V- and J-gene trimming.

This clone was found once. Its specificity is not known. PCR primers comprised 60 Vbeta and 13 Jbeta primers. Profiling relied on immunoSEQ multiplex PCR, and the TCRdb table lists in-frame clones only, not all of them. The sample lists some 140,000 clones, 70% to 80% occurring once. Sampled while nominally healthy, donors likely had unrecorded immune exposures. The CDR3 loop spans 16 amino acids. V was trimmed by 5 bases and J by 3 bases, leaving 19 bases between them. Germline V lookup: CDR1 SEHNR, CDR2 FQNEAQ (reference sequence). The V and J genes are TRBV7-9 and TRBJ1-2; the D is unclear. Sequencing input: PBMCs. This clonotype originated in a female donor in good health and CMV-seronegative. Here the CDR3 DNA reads TGTGCCAGCAGCGGCAAGAATGGAGTCTTGGACTATGGCTACACCTTC. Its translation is CASSGKNGVLDYGYTF. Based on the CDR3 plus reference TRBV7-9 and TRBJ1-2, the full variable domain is DTGVSQNPRHKITKRGQNVTFRCDPISEHNRLYWYRQTLGQGPEFLTYFQNEAQLEKSRLLSDRFSAERPKGSFSTLEIQRTEQGDSAMYLCASSGKNGVLDYGYTFGSGTRLTVV.